This TCR beta chain was observed in a study of PD-1 blockade in classical Hodgkin lymphoma. The study's findings and limits: Before treatment, TCR diversity in newly diagnosed patients was reportedly lower than in healthy donors.

The table came from immunoSEQ multiplex PCR; TCRdb's copy has only in-frame clones and leaves some out. The sample lists roughly 21,000 clones, approximately 85% seen once, with more than 10% in the top ten. Time point denoted: cycle 4 day 1 (C4D1), after around six weeks of nivolumab. Autologous stem cell transplantation was followed by relapse in every patient, and brentuximab vedotin exposure varied. The CDR3 contains 15 residues. Deletions cut 1 base from V and 8 bases from J, with 15 bases between. Germline CDR1 and CDR2: SGHTA and FQGNSA. Note on this clone: Its antigen is unidentified.

The sequences come from peripheral blood mononuclear cells (PBMCs), collected before the fourth cycle of nivolumab. V is TRBV7-2 and J is TRBJ2-1; either TRBD1 or TRBD2 may fit D (5 bases each). The clonotype comes from a human donor with classical Hodgkin lymphoma. CDR3 sequence: CASSLEAGSWDEQFF. In DNA form, the CDR3 reads TGTGCCAGCAGCTTAGAGGCAGGGAGCTGGGATGAGCAGTTCTTC.